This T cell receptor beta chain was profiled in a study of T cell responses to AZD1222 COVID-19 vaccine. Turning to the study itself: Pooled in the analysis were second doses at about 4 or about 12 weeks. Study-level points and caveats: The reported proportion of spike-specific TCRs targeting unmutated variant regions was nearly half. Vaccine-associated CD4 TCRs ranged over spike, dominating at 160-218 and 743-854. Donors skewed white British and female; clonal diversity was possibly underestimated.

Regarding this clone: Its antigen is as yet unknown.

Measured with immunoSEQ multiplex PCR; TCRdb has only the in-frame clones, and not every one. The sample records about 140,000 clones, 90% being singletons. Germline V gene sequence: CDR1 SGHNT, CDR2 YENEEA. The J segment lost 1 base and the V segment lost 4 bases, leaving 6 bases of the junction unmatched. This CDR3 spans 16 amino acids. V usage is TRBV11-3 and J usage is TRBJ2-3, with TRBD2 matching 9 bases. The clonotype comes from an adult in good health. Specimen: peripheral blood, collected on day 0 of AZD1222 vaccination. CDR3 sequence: CASSYFSGSGTDTQYF. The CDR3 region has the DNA TGTGCCAGCAGCTACTTTAGCGGGAGCGGCACAGATACGCAGTATTTT.